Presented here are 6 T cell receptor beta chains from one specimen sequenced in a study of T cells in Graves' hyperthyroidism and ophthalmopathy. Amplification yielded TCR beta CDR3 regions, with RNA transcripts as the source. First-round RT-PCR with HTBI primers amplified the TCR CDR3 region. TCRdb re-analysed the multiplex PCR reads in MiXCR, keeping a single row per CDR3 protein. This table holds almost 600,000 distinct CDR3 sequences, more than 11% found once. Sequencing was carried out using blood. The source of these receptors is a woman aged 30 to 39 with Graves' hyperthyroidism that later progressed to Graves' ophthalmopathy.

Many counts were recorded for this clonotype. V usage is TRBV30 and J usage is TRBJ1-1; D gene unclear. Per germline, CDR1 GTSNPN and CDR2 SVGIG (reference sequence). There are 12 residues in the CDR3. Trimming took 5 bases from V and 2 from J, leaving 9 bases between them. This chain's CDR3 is CAWGRRNTEAFF. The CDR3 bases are TGTGCCTGGGGGAGGCGCAACACTGAAGCTTTCTTT. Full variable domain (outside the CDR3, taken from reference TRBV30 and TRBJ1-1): SQTIHQWPATLVQPVGSPLSLECTVEGTSNPNLYWYRQAAGRGLQLLFYSVGIGQISSEVPQNLSASRPQDRQFILSSKKLLLSDSGFYLCAWGRRNTEAFFGQGTRLTVV.

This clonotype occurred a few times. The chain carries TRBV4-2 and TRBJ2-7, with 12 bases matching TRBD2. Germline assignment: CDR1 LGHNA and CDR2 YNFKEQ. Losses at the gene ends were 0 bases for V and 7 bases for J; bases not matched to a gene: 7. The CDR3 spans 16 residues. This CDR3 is CASSQDLAGGKREQYF. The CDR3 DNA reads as TGTGCCAGCAGCCAAGATCTAGCGGGGGGGAAGCGGGAGCAGTACTTC.

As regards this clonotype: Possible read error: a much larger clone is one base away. This CDR3 reads CAGSRTRGEELFF. DNA for the CDR3: TGTGCCGGCAGTAGGACGAGGGGTGAGGAGCTGTTTTTT. This chain joins TRBV27 and TRBJ2-2; D possibly uses TRBD1 or TRBD2 (5 bases each). The CDR3 sequence is 13 residues long. CDR1 is MNHEY and CDR2 is SMNVEV in the germline V gene (reference sequence).

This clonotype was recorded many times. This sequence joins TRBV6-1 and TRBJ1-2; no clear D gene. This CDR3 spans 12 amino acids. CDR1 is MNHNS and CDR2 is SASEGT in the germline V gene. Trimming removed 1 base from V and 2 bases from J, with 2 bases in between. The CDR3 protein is CASSEVNYGYTF. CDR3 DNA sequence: TGTGCCAGCAGTGAAGTGAACTATGGCTACACCTTC.

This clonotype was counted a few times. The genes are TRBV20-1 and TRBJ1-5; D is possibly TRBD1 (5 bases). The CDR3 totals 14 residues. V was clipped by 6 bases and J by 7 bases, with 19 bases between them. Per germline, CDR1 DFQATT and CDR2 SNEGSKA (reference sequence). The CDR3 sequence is CSAHIGGAGQPQHF. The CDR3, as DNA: TGCAGTGCACATATCGGAGGGGCTGGACAGCCCCAGCATTTT.

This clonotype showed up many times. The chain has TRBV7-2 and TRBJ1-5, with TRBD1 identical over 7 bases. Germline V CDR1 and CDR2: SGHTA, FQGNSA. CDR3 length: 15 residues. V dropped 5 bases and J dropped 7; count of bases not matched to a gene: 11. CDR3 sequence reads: CASSPQKGGFQPQHF. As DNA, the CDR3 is TGTGCCAGCAGCCCACAAAAAGGGGGCTTCCAGCCCCAGCATTTT. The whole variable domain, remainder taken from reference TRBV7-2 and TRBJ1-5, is GAGVSQSPSNKVTEKGKDVELRCDPISGHTALYWYRQSLGQGLEFLIYFQGNSAPDKSGLPSDRFSAERTGGSVSTLTIQRTQQEDSAVYLCASSPQKGGFQPQHFGDGTRLSIL.